What follows describes a single T cell receptor beta chain. The data stem from a study of OX40 agonist ivuxolimab in advanced cancers. Assay: immunoSEQ multiplex PCR; the TCRdb copy retains only in-frame clones and omits some. The sample shows 60,000 to 65,000 clones, approximately 90% of them seen only once. Germline CDR1 is SNHLY and CDR2 is FYNNEI. Trimming at V came to 8 bases and at J to 2 bases, leaving 11 bases not matched to a gene. The CDR3 runs 15 residues. This specimen consisted of CD4+ or CD8+ T cells sorted from blood, obtained in a trial of the OX40 agonist ivuxolimab. The TCR originated in an adult with an advanced solid tumor such as melanoma, head and neck, liver or kidney cancer. V gene TRBV2 combines with J gene TRBJ1-2; 7 nucleotides line up with TRBD1. CDR3 amino acids: CASSFPGQLNYGYTF. The CDR3 DNA reads TGTGCCAGCTCGTTCCCGGGACAGTTAAACTATGGCTACACCTTC.